This TCR beta chain was observed in a study of beta chain features in type 1 diabetes. About the study: Healthy donors and patients showed comparable age, gender and cell yields.

The authors reverse transcribed all of the isolated RNA, so sequencing captured expressed TCRB transcripts. Some clones are missing from TCRdb's copy, which holds only in-frame ones; the method was immunoSEQ multiplex PCR. The table has some 150,000 clones, around 10% seen once. Sorting with CD45RO/CCR7/CD25/CD127/CD95/CD27 yielded naive, central memory, regulatory and stem-like memory CD4+ cells. The study, taken as a whole, reports: The cDNA sequencing approach could over-represent high-TCR-expressing cells. Any HLA type influence on TCRB rearrangement was left unresolved here.

Deletions cut 0 bases from V and 3 bases from J, with 20 bases between. The CDR3 is 17 residues long. CDR1 SQVTM and CDR2 ANQGSEA come from the germline V gene. In the case of this clone: Its antigen remains unknown.

The chain combines TRBV29-1 with TRBJ1-1; D unresolved. The sample consisted of central memory CD4+ T cells from blood. This receptor was taken from a man aged 18 to 30 in good health. In nucleotides, the CDR3 is TGCAGCGTTGAAGATGGTACCAGCACCCGCTCTGACACTGAAGCTTTCTTT. This translates into CSVEDGTSTRSDTEAFF. Full variable domain (rest looked up from reference TRBV29-1 and TRBJ1-1): SAVISQKPSRDICQRGTSLTIQCQVDSQVTMMFWYRQQPGQSLTLIATANQGSEATYESGFVIDKFPISRPNLTFSTLTVSNMSPEDSSIYLCSVEDGTSTRSDTEAFFGQGTRLTVV.